This T cell receptor (beta chain) was identified during a study of early T cells in non-severe SARS-CoV-2 infection. This clonotype showed up just a few times. Its matching antigen is unknown. The CDR3 loop spans 13 amino acids. V lost 6 bases and J 7 bases, leaving 12 bases between the germline ends. Germline values: CDR1 LNHDA, CDR2 SQIVND (reference sequence). The library protocol tagged individual cDNA molecules with unique molecular identifiers. One entry per CDR3 protein, called by TCRdb with MiXCR from the 5' RACE reads. Here the sample spans approximately 68,000 distinct CDR3 sequences, about a tenth being singletons. Overall study findings and caveats: The matching step, a VDJdb search, favored anti-spike CD8 responses and missed private and CD4 specificities.

The receptor was isolated from an adult who was a healthcare worker with PCR-confirmed SARS-CoV-2 infection or an uninfected control (not recorded which). Material: whole blood, obtained at baseline. V and J are TRBV19 and TRBJ2-2; D not resolved. The CDR3 region has the DNA TGTGCCAGTAGGGATCTTGGAAGCGGGGAGCTGTTTTTT. Translated, it gives CASRDLGSGELFF.